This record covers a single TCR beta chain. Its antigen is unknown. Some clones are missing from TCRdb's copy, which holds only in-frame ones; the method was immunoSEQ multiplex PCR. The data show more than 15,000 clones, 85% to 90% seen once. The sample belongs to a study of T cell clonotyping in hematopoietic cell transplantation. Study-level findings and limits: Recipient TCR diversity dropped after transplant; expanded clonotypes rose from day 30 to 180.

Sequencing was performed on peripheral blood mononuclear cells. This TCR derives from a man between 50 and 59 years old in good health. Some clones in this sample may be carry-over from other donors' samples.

The CDR3 coding sequence is TGTGCCAGTAGTCGGTGGAACACTGAAGCTTTCTTT. It specifies CASSRWNTEAFF. This rearrangement joins TRBV19 to TRBJ1-1; no clear D gene. Trimming cost V 5 bases and J 1 base, with 5 bases left between them. Germline V gene lookup returns CDR1 LNHDA and CDR2 SQIVND (reference sequence). The CDR3 length is 12 residues.